This section outlines one TCR beta chain sequence together with its context. Its antigen is undetermined. V was clipped by 3 bases and J by 3 bases; unmatched bases: 4. CDR1 and CDR2 from the germline V gene are LGHNA and YNFKEQ. This CDR3 contains 14 residues. The time point: persistent/refractory GD, antithyroid drugs over 5 years with positive TRAb. The TCR library used RNA extracted from PBMCs. Patients came from an endocrinology department in Xi'an, China. The TCR beta library used iRepertoire HTBI primers with Arm-PCR amplification of CDR3. A single record per CDR3 protein comes from TCRdb applying MiXCR to the multiplex PCR reads. The sample shows a few hundred thousand distinct CDR3 sequences, roughly a fifth of them seen only once. The sample originates from a study of regulatory T cells in long-lasting Graves disease. The study, taken as a whole, reports: Accuracy might have suffered from few samples.

The sequence was obtained from a female donor with Graves disease. The chain couples TRBV4-2 to TRBJ2-5; 7 nucleotides agree with TRBD1. The sequences come from peripheral blood mononuclear cells (PBMCs), collected when the disease was refractory, from a patient treated with antithyroid drugs. As DNA, the CDR3 is TGTGCCAGCAGCCACCTAGACAGGGAAGAGACCCAGTACTTC. This gives the protein CASSHLDREETQYF.